The 27 T cell receptor beta chains reported below all come from one sample, sequenced in a study of T cells in narcolepsy. Some clones are missing from TCRdb's copy, which holds only in-frame ones; the method was immunoSEQ multiplex PCR. This table holds about 35,000 clones, 65% to 85% found once. Sample: memory (CD45RA-) CD4+ T cells from blood. These receptors all come from a human donor in good health.

The chain is built from TRBV5-4 and TRBJ1-1; weak D call: TRBD1 (5 bases). This CDR3 is built from 15 residues. Germline V gene sequence: CDR1 SGHNT, CDR2 YYREEE (reference sequence). The V end lost 3 bases, the J end lost 1 base, and 13 bases lay between the germline ends. The chain's CDR3 is CASSSPVGGNTEAFF. CDR3 sequence (DNA): TGTGCCAGCAGCTCCCCGGTGGGGGGGAACACTGAAGCTTTCTTT. Drawing the rest from reference TRBV5-4 and TRBJ1-1, the complete variable domain is ETGVTQSPTHLIKTRGQQVTLRCSSQSGHNTVSWYQQALGQGPQFIFQYYREEENGRGNFPPRFSGLQFPNYSSELNVNALELDDSALYLCASSSPVGGNTEAFFGQGTRLTVV.

This rearrangement joins TRBV7-9 to TRBJ1-6; TRBD1 matches at 7 bases. The germline V gene encodes CDR1 SEHNR and CDR2 FQNEAQ (reference sequence). After removal of 11 bases from V and 5 bases from J, the junction contained 6 bases not matched to a gene. There are 13 residues in the CDR3. For the CDR3, the DNA is TGTGCCGGCGCCCAGGGGGATAATTCACCCCTCCACTTT. Translated: CAGAQGDNSPLHF.

The V gene is TRBV27, the J gene TRBJ2-5; D remains unclear. V lost 6 bases and J lost 5, with 13 bases in between. The CDR3 is 13 amino acids. Germline-derived CDR1 and CDR2 are MNHEY and SMNVEV (reference sequence). CDR3 coding DNA: TGTGCCAGCAGCTCGGACGTGACGGAGACCCAGTACTTC. Translated, it gives CASSSDVTETQYF.

The chain combines TRBV7-8 with TRBJ2-2; possibly TRBD1 for D (5 bases). The CDR3 covers 14 residues. The ends were cut back, 5 bases at V and 4 bases at J, with 11 bases in the middle. Germline V gene lookup returns CDR1 SGHVS and CDR2 FQNEAQ. The CDR3 spells CASSPWTFTGELFF. The CDR3 DNA is TGTGCCAGCAGCCCCTGGACATTCACCGGGGAGCTGTTTTTT.

This clone was recorded only once. This chain links TRBV5-1 with TRBJ2-2; D remains ambiguous. V dropped 0 bases and J dropped 4 bases, with 13 bases sitting between them. This CDR3 spans 16 amino acids. Per germline, CDR1 SGHRS and CDR2 YFSETQ. The CDR3 protein is CASSLEWQTVTGELFF. The CDR3 DNA follows: TGCGCCAGCAGCTTGGAGTGGCAGACTGTCACCGGGGAGCTGTTTTTT.

The chain has TRBV2 and TRBJ2-5; a weak D match, TRBD2 (5 bases). The CDR3 has 14 amino acids. Germline-derived CDR1 and CDR2 are SNHLY and FYNNEI. Trimming took off 3 bases at V and 0 bases at J, with 8 bases between the two ends. The CDR3 loop is CASSDSGDQETQYF. For the CDR3, the DNA is TGTGCCAGCAGTGACTCCGGGGACCAAGAGACCCAGTACTTC.

V is TRBV9 and J is TRBJ2-5; weak D call: TRBD2 (7 bases). V was pared by 1 base and J by 4 bases, with 8 bases between. This CDR3 contains 13 residues. Per the germline V gene, CDR1 is SGDLS and CDR2 is YYNGEE. Written as DNA, the CDR3 is TGTGCCAGCAGCGTAAGGGGGGGAGAGACCCAGTACTTC. This gives the protein CASSVRGGETQYF.

This chain connects TRBV7-3 to TRBJ1-1; a possible D gene is TRBD1 (6 bases). This CDR3 spans 15 amino acids. Trimming took 1 base from V and 2 from J, leaving 11 bases between them. CDR1 SGHTA and CDR2 FQGTGA come from the germline V gene. CDR3 sequence: CASSLSGGRNTEAFF. DNA of the CDR3: TGTGCCAGCAGCTTAAGCGGGGGGCGCAACACTGAAGCTTTCTTT.

The chain uses TRBV19 and TRBJ2-1; 11 nucleotides align to TRBD2. This CDR3 region has 15 residues. Germline CDR1 LNHDA, CDR2 SQIVND (reference sequence). V shed 4 bases, J shed 8 bases, and the junction held 7 bases outside the gene matches. The CDR3 nucleotides read TGTGCCAGTAGTACCCCCACTAGCGGGAGAGATGAGCAGTTCTTC. Its protein product is CASSTPTSGRDEQFF.

V usage is TRBV19 and J usage is TRBJ2-1; 7 nucleotides align to TRBD1. Trimming cost V 7 bases and J 2 bases; bases outside gene matches: 11. Germline CDR1 reads LNHDA; CDR2 reads SQIVND (reference sequence). The CDR3 contains 16 residues. CDR3 region: CASNPTDRVAYNEQFF. As DNA, the CDR3 is TGTGCCAGTAACCCGACCGACAGGGTAGCCTACAATGAGCAGTTCTTC.

V usage is TRBV5-6 and J usage is TRBJ1-2, with D maybe TRBD1 (5 bases). The germline gives CDR1 SGHDT, CDR2 YYEEEE. The CDR3 contains 12 residues. Deletions cut 1 base from V and 4 bases from J, with 5 bases between. CDR3 sequence reads: CASSLRGYGYTF. Written as DNA, the CDR3 is TGTGCCAGCAGCTTGAGGGGCTATGGCTACACCTTC.

The V and J genes are TRBV7-9 and TRBJ1-2, with D unresolved. V lost 5 bases to trimming and J lost 4 bases, with 17 bases between them. The CDR3 totals 15 residues. Germline V gives CDR1 SEHNR, CDR2 FQNEAQ (reference sequence). DNA for the CDR3: TGTGCCAGCAGCCGCCTCCTCAGAACCTCCTATGGCTACACCTTC. It yields the protein CASSRLLRTSYGYTF.

The chain carries TRBV5-6 and TRBJ1-2; TRBD1 might be the D (5 bases). The CDR3 runs to 14 residues. The V end lost 4 bases, the J end lost 6 bases, and 16 bases lay between the germline ends. CDR1 is SGHDT, CDR2 YYEEEE, per germline. The CDR3 nucleotides read TGTGCCAGCAGCGCGGGACTACCATTGAATGGCTACACCTTC. Translation: CASSAGLPLNGYTF.

In its sample, this clone was seen a few times. The chain carries TRBV7-3 and TRBJ2-1; TRBD2 might be the D (7 bases). The CDR3 loop spans 15 amino acids. V was clipped by 6 bases and J by 4 bases, with 16 bases between them. Germline CDR1 is SGHTA and CDR2 is FQGTGA. The CDR3 protein is CASSSSAGTYNEQFF. CDR3 DNA: TGTGCCAGCAGTAGCTCAGCGGGGACATACAATGAGCAGTTCTTC.

The table lists this clone with a count of one. This chain links TRBV10-1 with TRBJ2-1, with D perhaps TRBD1 (6 bases). Germline CDR1 reads WNHNN; CDR2 reads SYGVQD (reference sequence). Trimming cost V 0 bases and J 12 bases, with 12 bases left between them. The CDR3 is 13 amino acids. CDR3 protein: CASSESGARRQFF. DNA for the CDR3: TGCGCCAGCAGTGAGTCGGGGGCTCGTAGGCAGTTCTTC.

The chain couples TRBV18 to TRBJ2-3; 11 bases are a match to TRBD2. The CDR3 is 16 amino acids. In germline, CDR1 is KGHSH, CDR2 LQKENI. Trimming removed 4 bases from V and 2 bases from J; junction bases left unmatched: 5. DNA of the CDR3: TGTGCCAGCTCACTTACTAGCGGGGGAACCACAGATACGCAGTATTTT. This translates into CASSLTSGGTTDTQYF.

This clone was counted only a few times. This chain links TRBV11-3 with TRBJ2-1; 9 nucleotides match TRBD2. Trimming removed 5 bases from V and 8 bases from J; junction bases left unmatched: 7. This CDR3 is built from 14 residues. Germline assignment: CDR1 SGHNT and CDR2 YENEEA. The CDR3 loop is CASSESGRSYEQFF. The CDR3 DNA reads TGTGCCAGCAGCGAAAGCGGGAGGAGCTATGAGCAGTTCTTC.

The chain combines TRBV7-8 with TRBJ2-3; 14 bases are a match to TRBD2. V trimming: 5 bases; J trimming: 2 bases; junction bases outside the gene matches: 3. The germline gives CDR1 SGHVS, CDR2 FQNEAQ. CDR3 length equals 16 residues. Here the CDR3 reads CASSPGLAGVTDTQYF. As DNA, the CDR3 is TGTGCCAGCAGCCCGGGACTAGCGGGGGTCACAGATACGCAGTATTTT.

J is TRBJ2-7 and V is TRBV5-4, with D hard to call. With 2 bases removed from V and 1 base from J, the gap between germline ends came to 7 bases. Germline V lookup: CDR1 SGHNT, CDR2 YYREEE (reference sequence). The length of the CDR3 is 13 residues. In DNA form, the CDR3 reads TGTGCCAGCAGCTTAGGGTCGTCCTACGAGCAGTACTTC. It encodes CASSLGSSYEQYF. Drawing the rest from reference TRBV5-4 and TRBJ2-7, the complete variable domain is ETGVTQSPTHLIKTRGQQVTLRCSSQSGHNTVSWYQQALGQGPQFIFQYYREEENGRGNFPPRFSGLQFPNYSSELNVNALELDDSALYLCASSLGSSYEQYFGPGTRLTVT.

V usage is TRBV28 and J usage is TRBJ2-7; 11 bases map to TRBD1. The CDR3 covers 14 residues. Germline V gene lookup returns CDR1 MDHEN and CDR2 SYDVKM. J was trimmed by 7 bases and V by 0 bases; bases with no gene match: 2. CDR3 amino acids: CASSLWDRGHEQYF. Here the CDR3 DNA reads TGTGCCAGCAGTTTATGGGACAGGGGGCATGAGCAGTACTTC.

The chain carries TRBV6-1 and TRBJ2-1; 7 positions agree with TRBD2. The CDR3 consists of 15 residues. The V and J ends lost 3 bases and 8 bases, in that order; junction bases with no gene match: 10. Germline V gene lookup returns CDR1 MNHNS and CDR2 SASEGT. As DNA, the CDR3 is TGTGCCAGCAGTGACAGCGGGGCCCCTTTAGATGAGCAGTTCTTC. Protein sequence: CASSDSGAPLDEQFF.

As concerns this clone: The junction departs from germline at one end; a sequencing error may be responsible. Other DNA sequences from this sample encode an identical CDR3 as well. The CDR3 region is CASSIGGGDRTYAQYF. Here the CDR3 DNA reads TGTGCCAGTAGTATAGGTGGGGGGGACAGAACCTACGCGCAGTACTTC. The chain joins TRBV19 to TRBJ2-7; either TRBD1 or TRBD2 may fit D (7 bases each). The CDR3 consists of 16 residues. Germline loops: CDR1 LNHDA, CDR2 SQIVND (reference sequence).

The chain has TRBV6-1 and TRBJ1-5; maybe TRBD1 (6 bases). The CDR3 is 13 amino acids. Trimming took off 7 bases at V and 9 bases at J, with 16 bases between the two ends. From germline, CDR1 is MNHNS and CDR2 SASEGT. The DNA for the CDR3 is TGTGCCAGCACCCTGGGAGGGGGACTGCCCCAGCATTTT. Amino acid sequence: CASTLGGGLPQHF.

The chain is built from TRBV5-1 and TRBJ2-5, with no clear D. CDR1 is SGHRS, CDR2 YFSETQ, per germline. Trimming took 3 bases from V and 4 from J, leaving 10 bases between them. The CDR3 totals 13 residues. CDR3: CASSSQVGETQYF. DNA of the CDR3: TGCGCCAGCAGCTCTCAGGTGGGAGAGACCCAGTACTTC.

The V gene is TRBV6-4, the J gene TRBJ2-3; 7 bases agree with TRBD1. Germline V gene lookup returns CDR1 MRHNA and CDR2 SNTAGT. There are 15 residues in the CDR3. With 5 bases clipped from V and 1 base from J, the junction kept 6 bases outside the gene matches. The DNA for the CDR3 is TGTGCCAGCAGTCAAGAAGGACAGGGCACAGATACGCAGTATTTT. This sequence encodes CASSQEGQGTDTQYF.

The chain links TRBV1 to TRBJ1-2. TRBV1 corresponds to a pseudogene. This CDR3 spans 12 amino acids. DNA of the CDR3: TGCACCAGCAGCCAGGGGGTGTATGGCTACACCTTC. Protein sequence: CTSSQGVYGYTF.

The chain uses TRBV29-1 and TRBJ1-1, with D unresolved. Germline CDR1 SQVTM, CDR2 ANQGSEA. The CDR3 loop spans 12 amino acids. V gave up 4 bases and J gave up 1 base, with 7 bases separating them. CDR3 region: CSVVGRNTEAFF. CDR3 sequence (DNA): TGCAGCGTTGTAGGCAGGAACACTGAAGCTTTCTTT.